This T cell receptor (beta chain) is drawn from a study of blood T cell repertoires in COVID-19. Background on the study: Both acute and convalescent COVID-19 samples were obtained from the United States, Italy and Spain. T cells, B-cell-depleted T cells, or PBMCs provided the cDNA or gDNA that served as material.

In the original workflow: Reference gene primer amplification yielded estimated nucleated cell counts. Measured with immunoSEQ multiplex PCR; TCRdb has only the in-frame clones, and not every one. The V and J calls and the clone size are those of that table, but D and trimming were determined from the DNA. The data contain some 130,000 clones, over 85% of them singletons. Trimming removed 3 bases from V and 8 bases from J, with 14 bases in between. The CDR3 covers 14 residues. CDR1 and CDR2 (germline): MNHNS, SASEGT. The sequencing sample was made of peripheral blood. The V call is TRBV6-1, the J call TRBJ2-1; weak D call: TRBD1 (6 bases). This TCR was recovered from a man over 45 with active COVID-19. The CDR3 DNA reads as TGTGCCAGCAGTGACCGGGCCAAGGGGGATGAGCAGTTCTTC. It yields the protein CASSDRAKGDEQFF.